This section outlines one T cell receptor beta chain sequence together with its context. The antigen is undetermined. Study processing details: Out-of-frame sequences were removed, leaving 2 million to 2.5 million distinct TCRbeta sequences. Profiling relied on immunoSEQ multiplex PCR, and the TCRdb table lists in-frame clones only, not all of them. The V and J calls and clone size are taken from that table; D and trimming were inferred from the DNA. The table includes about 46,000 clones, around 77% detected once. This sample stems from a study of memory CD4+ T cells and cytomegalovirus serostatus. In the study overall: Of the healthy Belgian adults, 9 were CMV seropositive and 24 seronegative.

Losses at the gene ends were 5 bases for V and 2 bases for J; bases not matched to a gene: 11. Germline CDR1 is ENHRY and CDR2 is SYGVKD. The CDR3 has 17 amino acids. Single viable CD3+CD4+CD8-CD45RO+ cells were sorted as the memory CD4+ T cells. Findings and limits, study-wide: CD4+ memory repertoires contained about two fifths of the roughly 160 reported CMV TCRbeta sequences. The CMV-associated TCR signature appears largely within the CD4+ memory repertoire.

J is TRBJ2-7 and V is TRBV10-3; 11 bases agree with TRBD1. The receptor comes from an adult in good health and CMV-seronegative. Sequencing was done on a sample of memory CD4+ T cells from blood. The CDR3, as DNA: TGTGCCATCAGTCGGACAGGGGGCCGGGGTAGGACCTACGAGCAGTACTTC. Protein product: CAISRTGGRGRTYEQYF.